These 16 T cell receptor beta chains came from one sample sequenced in a study of response to subunit inactivated influenza vaccine. Using its own MiXCR run on the RT-PCR reads, TCRdb lists one record per CDR3 protein. The data show hundreds of thousands of distinct CDR3 sequences, 12% to 15% seen once. The sample was PBMCs from blood, taken about 14 days before vaccination. Receptor source: a man in his forties or fifties who received an inactivated influenza vaccine.

The chain links TRBV5-1 to TRBJ2-3; possibly TRBD2 for D (6 bases). Per the germline V gene, CDR1 is SGHRS and CDR2 is YFSETQ. The CDR3 is 14 amino acids. V dropped 4 bases and J dropped 2 bases, with 11 bases sitting between them. CDR3 in DNA: TGCGCCAGCAGCATAGCGGTAACCACAGATACGCAGTATTTT. This sequence encodes CASSIAVTTDTQYF.

This clonotype was seen repeatedly, ten times or more. This chain links TRBV10-3 with TRBJ1-1; D perhaps matches TRBD1 (5 bases). V gave up 0 bases and J gave up 6 bases, with 8 bases separating them. CDR1 is ENHRY, CDR2 SYGVKD, per germline. The CDR3 spans 13 residues. CDR3 DNA: TGTGCCATCAGTGAGTCGACGGGGGCTGAAGCTTTCTTT. It is translated as CAISESTGAEAFF.

This clonotype showed up just a few times. The V gene is TRBV29-1, the J gene TRBJ2-7; the D gene could be TRBD1 or TRBD2 (5 bases each). This CDR3 spans 13 amino acids. CDR1 is SQVTM and CDR2 is ANQGSEA in the germline V gene. The V and J ends lost 3 bases and 0 bases respectively, with 9 bases between them. Here the CDR3 reads CSVEPGPSYEQYF. The CDR3 DNA reads as TGCAGCGTTGAGCCGGGGCCCTCCTACGAGCAGTACTTC.

The chain combines TRBV5-5 with TRBJ2-2; no clear D gene. The CDR3 is 15 residues long. V was cut by 5 bases and J by 0 bases, with 11 bases left in between. Germline V gives CDR1 SGHKS, CDR2 YYEKEE (reference sequence). Here the CDR3 reads CASSITSSNTGELFF. The CDR3 DNA sequence: TGTGCCAGCAGTATAACCTCCTCGAACACCGGGGAGCTGTTTTTT.

The V call is TRBV6-1, the J call TRBJ2-7; 9 bases fit TRBD1. The CDR3 extends over 14 amino acids. The trim removed 2 bases at V and 3 bases at J, leaving 2 bases unmatched. Germline V gene data show CDR1 as MNHNS and CDR2 as SASEGT. CDR3 protein: CASSETGGNYEQYF. The CDR3 DNA sequence: TGTGCCAGCAGTGAAACAGGGGGCAACTACGAGCAGTACTTC.

CDR3 region: CASSLPAGRITGELFF. In DNA, the CDR3 is TGTGCCAGCAGTTTACCTGCGGGTAGAATCACCGGGGAGCTGTTTTTT. The chain links TRBV12-3 or TRBV12-4 to TRBJ2-2; a weak D match, TRBD2 (5 bases). V lost 2 bases and J lost 4, with 14 bases in between. The CDR3 runs to 16 residues.

Points on this clonotype: It may be a read error: a sequence one base away is much more abundant. The J gene is TRBJ2-1, the V gene TRBV4-3; D ambiguous. The CDR3 is made up of 15 amino acids. Germline CDR1 reads LGHNA; CDR2 reads YSLEER. V was shortened by 1 base and J by 8 bases, with 15 bases between the two germline ends. The DNA for the CDR3 is TGCGCCAGCAGCCAAGGACTCCGCGCTGGGGATGAGCAGTTCTTC. It codes for CASSQGLRAGDEQFF.

This clonotype was seen repeatedly, ten times or more. This chain joins TRBV7-9 and TRBJ1-6; TRBD1 is a possible D gene (5 bases). Trimming took 8 bases from V and 7 from J, leaving 15 bases between them. This CDR3 contains 14 residues. Germline CDR1 SEHNR, CDR2 FQNEAQ (reference sequence). DNA of the CDR3: TGTGCCAGCGCCGCGGGGGGGAAAAATTCACCCCTCCACTTT. Its translation: CASAAGGKNSPLHF.

This clonotype was observed a handful of times. V is TRBV12-3 or TRBV12-4 and J is TRBJ2-7; TRBD1 aligns across 7 bases. The CDR3 contains 13 residues. After removal of 5 bases from V and 5 bases from J, the junction contained 6 bases not matched to a gene. CDR3 residues: CASSRRTGHEQYF. Here the CDR3 DNA reads TGTGCCAGCAGTCGGCGGACAGGCCACGAGCAGTACTTC.

This clonotype showed up just a few times. The chain combines TRBV18 with TRBJ2-3; no firm D call. V lost 0 bases to trimming and J lost 0 bases, with 10 bases between them. The CDR3 totals 16 residues. Germline V lookup: CDR1 KGHSH, CDR2 LQKENI. The CDR3 loop is CASSPPVASSTDTQYF. The CDR3 coding sequence is TGTGCCAGCTCACCACCGGTGGCCTCCAGCACAGATACGCAGTATTTT.

This clonotype was picked up a small number of times. At one boundary the junction diverges from the germline segment, which might be a read error. The genes are TRBV20-1 and TRBJ2-3; 8 bases align to TRBD1. CDR1 and CDR2 from the germline V gene are DFQATT and SNEGSKA (reference sequence). The CDR3 has 15 residues. The CDR3 coding sequence is TGCAGTGCTAGAAGTCTGGACAGGGAAACAGTTACGCAGTATTTT. Translating it yields CSARSLDRETVTQYF.

This clonotype has more than one count but fewer than ten. V is TRBV6-2 or TRBV6-3 and J is TRBJ2-5; tentative D call: TRBD2 (5 bases). The CDR3 loop spans 17 amino acids. Germline CDR1 reads MNHEY; CDR2 reads SVGEGT. Trimming stripped 0 bases from V and 0 bases from J, with 14 bases between. CDR3 sequence reads: CASSYSKEEGYQETQYF. As DNA, the CDR3 is TGTGCCAGCAGTTACTCGAAGGAGGAAGGGTACCAAGAGACCCAGTACTTC.

This clonotype was observed many times. V and J are TRBV24-1 and TRBJ2-2; no definite D call. CDR1 is KGHDR, CDR2 SFDVKD, per germline. V lost 1 base and J lost 4, with 12 bases in between. The CDR3 consists of 16 residues. This chain's CDR3 is CATSDFGLVGTGELFF. In nucleotides, the CDR3 is TGTGCCACCAGTGATTTTGGGCTAGTTGGCACCGGGGAGCTGTTTTTT.

Of note for this clonotype: Being one base from a much bigger clone, this may be a read error. Given the absence of the conserved phenylalanine or tryptophan at the CDR3 end, a read error is likely. This chain uses TRBV9 with TRBJ2-2; unclear D gene. Trimming left V 2 bases short and J 6 bases short, with 2 bases between. The germline V gene encodes CDR1 SGDLS and CDR2 YYNGEE. The CDR3 has 11 amino acids. CDR3 residues: CASSVSGELFS. In nucleotides, the CDR3 is TGTGCCAGCAGCGTTTCCGGGGAGCTGTTTTCT.

V is TRBV28 and J is TRBJ1-6, with 7 bases that match TRBD1. The CDR3 spans 14 residues. CDR1 and CDR2 from the germline V gene are MDHEN and SYDVKM. V was pared by 5 bases and J by 7 bases, with 5 bases of the junction left unmatched. The CDR3 here is CASSPTGRNSPLHF. CDR3 nucleotides: TGTGCCAGCAGTCCGACAGGGAGGAATTCACCCCTCCACTTT.

This clonotype was counted between two and nine times. The V and J genes are TRBV5-1 and TRBJ2-1; 13 bases agree with TRBD2. Germline V gene data show CDR1 as SGHRS and CDR2 as YFSETQ. V lost 5 bases to trimming and J lost 6 bases; unmatched junction nucleotides: 5. This CDR3 is built from 15 residues. The chain's CDR3 is CASSQTSGGGNEQFF. In DNA form, the CDR3 reads TGCGCCAGCAGTCAAACTAGCGGGGGGGGCAATGAGCAGTTCTTC.